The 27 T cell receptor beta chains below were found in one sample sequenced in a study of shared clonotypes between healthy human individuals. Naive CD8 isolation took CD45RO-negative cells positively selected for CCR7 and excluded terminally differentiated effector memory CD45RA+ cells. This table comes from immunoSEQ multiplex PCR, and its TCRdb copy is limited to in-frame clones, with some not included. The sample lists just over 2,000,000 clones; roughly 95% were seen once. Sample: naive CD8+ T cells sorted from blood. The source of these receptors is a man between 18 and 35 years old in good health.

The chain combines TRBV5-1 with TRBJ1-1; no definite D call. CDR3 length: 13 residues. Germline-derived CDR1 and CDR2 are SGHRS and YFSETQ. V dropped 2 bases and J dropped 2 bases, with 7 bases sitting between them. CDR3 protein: CASSFSYNTEAFF. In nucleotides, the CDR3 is TGCGCCAGCAGCTTTTCATACAACACTGAAGCTTTCTTT.

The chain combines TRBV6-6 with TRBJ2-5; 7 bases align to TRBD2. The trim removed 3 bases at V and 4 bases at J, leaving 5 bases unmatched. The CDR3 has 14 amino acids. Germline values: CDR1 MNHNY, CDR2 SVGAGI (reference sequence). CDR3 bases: TGTGCCAGCAGTTATTCGACTAGCACAGAGACCCAGTACTTC. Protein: CASSYSTSTETQYF.

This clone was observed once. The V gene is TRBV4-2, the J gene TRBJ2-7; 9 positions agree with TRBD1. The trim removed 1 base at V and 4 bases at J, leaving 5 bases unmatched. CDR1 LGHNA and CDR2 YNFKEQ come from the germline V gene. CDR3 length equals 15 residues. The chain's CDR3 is CASSQGTGEGYEQYF. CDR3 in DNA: TGTGCCAGCAGCCAAGGGACAGGGGAAGGGTACGAGCAGTACTTC.

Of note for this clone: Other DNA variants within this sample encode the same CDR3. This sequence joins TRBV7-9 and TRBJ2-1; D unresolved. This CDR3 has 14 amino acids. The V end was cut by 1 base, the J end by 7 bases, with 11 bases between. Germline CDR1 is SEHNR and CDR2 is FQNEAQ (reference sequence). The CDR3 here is CASSLVTEANEQFF. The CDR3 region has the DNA TGTGCCAGCAGCTTAGTTACCGAGGCGAATGAGCAGTTCTTC.

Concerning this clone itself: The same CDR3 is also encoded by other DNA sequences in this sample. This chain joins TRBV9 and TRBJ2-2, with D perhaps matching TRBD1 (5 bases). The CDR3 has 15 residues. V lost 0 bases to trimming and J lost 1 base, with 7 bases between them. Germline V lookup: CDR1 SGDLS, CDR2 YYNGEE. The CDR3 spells CASSVEGVNTGELFF. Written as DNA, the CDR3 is TGTGCCAGCAGCGTAGAAGGGGTGAACACCGGGGAGCTGTTTTTT.

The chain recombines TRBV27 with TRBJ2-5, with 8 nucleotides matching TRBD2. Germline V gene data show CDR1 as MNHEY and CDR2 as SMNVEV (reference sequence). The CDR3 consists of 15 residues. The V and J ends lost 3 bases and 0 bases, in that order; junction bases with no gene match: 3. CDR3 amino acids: CASSFKRGYQETQYF. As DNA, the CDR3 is TGTGCCAGCAGTTTTAAGCGGGGGTACCAAGAGACCCAGTACTTC.

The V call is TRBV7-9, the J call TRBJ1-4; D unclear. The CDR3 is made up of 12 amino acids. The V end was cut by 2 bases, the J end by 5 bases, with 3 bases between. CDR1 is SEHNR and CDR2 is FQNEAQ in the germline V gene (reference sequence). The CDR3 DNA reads TGTGCCAGCAGCTTATTGAATGAAAAACTGTTTTTT. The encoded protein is CASSLLNEKLFF.

DNA for the CDR3: TGTGCCAGTAGTACCTCCGGGGGGGAAAAACTGTTTTTT. Amino acid sequence: CASSTSGGEKLFF. The chain links TRBV19 to TRBJ1-4, with a tentative D call TRBD1 (5 bases). This CDR3 comprises 13 residues. V gave up 4 bases and J gave up 8 bases, with 11 bases separating them. From germline, CDR1 is LNHDA and CDR2 SQIVND (reference sequence).

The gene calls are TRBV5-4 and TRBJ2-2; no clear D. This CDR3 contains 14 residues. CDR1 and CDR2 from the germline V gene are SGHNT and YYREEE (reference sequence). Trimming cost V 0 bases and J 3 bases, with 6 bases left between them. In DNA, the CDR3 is TGTGCCAGCAGCTTGGAAAGGGACACCGGGGAGCTGTTTTTT. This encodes CASSLERDTGELFF.

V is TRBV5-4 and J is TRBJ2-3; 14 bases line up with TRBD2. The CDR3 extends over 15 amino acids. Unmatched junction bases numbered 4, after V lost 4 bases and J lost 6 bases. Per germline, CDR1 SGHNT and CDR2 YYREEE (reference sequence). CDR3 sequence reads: CASSLGLAGADTQYF. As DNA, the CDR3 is TGTGCCAGCAGCCTGGGACTAGCGGGAGCGGATACGCAGTATTTT.

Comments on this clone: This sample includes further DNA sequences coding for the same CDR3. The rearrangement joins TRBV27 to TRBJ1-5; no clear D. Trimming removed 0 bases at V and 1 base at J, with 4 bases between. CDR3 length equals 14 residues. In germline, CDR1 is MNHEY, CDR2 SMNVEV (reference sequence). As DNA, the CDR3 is TGTGCCAGCAGTTTATCTTACAGCAATCAGCCCCAGCATTTT. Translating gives CASSLSYSNQPQHF.

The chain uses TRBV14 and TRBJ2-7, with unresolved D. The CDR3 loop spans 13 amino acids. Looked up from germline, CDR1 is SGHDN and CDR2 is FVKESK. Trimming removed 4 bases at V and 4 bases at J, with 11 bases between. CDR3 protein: CASSLPWSYEQYF. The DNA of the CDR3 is TGTGCCAGCAGCCTACCCTGGAGTTACGAGCAGTACTTC.

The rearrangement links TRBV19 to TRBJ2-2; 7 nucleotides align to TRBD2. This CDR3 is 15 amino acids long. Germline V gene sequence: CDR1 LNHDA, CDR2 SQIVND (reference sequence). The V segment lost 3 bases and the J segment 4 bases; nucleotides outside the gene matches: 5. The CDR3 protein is CASSIPAGVTGELFF. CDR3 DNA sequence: TGTGCCAGTAGTATTCCGGCGGGAGTCACCGGGGAGCTGTTTTTT.

The CDR3, as DNA: TGCGCCAGCAGCCCGCGGGCAGGAACGGCCGAGCAGTACTTC. Translating it yields CASSPRAGTAEQYF. The rearrangement uses TRBV5-1 and TRBJ2-7; perhaps TRBD2 as D (5 bases). Trimming shortened V by 4 bases and J by 6 bases, and 17 bases separated the two germline ends. Germline-derived CDR1 and CDR2 are SGHRS and YFSETQ. The CDR3 has 14 amino acids.

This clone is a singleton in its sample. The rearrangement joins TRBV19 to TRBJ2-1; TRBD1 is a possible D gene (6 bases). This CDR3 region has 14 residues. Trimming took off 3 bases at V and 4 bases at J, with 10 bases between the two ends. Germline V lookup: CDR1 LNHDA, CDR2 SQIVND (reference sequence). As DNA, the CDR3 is TGTGCCAGTAGTATGTGGGGGCAATACAATGAGCAGTTCTTC. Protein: CASSMWGQYNEQFF.

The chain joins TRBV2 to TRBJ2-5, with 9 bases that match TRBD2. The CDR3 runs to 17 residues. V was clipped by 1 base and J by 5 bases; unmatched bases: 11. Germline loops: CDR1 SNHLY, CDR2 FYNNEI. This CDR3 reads CASSEDGAGGLMETQYF. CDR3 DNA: TGTGCCAGCAGTGAAGACGGTGCGGGGGGGCTAATGGAGACCCAGTACTTC. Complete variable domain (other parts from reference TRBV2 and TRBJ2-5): EPEVTQTPSHQVTQMGQEVILRCVPISNHLYFYWYRQILGQKVEFLVSFYNNEISEKSEIFDDQFSVERPDGSNFTLKIRSTKLEDSAMYFCASSEDGAGGLMETQYFGPGTRLLVL.

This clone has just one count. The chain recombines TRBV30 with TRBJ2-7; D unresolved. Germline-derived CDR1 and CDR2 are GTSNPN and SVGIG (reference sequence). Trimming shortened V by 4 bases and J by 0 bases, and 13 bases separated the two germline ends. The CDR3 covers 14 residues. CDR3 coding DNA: TGTGCCTGGAATCAAGTAGGGAACTCCTACGAGCAGTACTTC. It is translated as CAWNQVGNSYEQYF.

CDR3 amino acids: CASSLVILGDEQYF. In DNA, the CDR3 is TGCGCCAGCAGCTTGGTGATTTTGGGTGACGAGCAGTACTTC. The V gene is TRBV5-1, the J gene TRBJ2-7; D not certain. Per the germline V gene, CDR1 is SGHRS and CDR2 is YFSETQ. V dropped 0 bases and J dropped 5 bases, with 12 bases sitting between them. The CDR3 is made up of 14 amino acids.

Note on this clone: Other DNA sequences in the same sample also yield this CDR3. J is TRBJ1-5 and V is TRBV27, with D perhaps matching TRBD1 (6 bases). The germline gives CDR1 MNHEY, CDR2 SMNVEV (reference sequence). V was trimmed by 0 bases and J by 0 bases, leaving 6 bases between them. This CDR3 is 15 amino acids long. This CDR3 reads CASSLSGGSNQPQHF. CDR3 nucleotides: TGTGCCAGCAGTTTATCAGGGGGTAGCAATCAGCCCCAGCATTTT.

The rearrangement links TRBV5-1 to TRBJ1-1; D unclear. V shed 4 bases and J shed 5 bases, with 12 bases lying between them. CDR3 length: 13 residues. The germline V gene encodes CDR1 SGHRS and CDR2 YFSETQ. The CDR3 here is CASSALGGTEAFF. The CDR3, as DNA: TGCGCCAGCAGCGCCCTGGGAGGGACTGAAGCTTTCTTT.

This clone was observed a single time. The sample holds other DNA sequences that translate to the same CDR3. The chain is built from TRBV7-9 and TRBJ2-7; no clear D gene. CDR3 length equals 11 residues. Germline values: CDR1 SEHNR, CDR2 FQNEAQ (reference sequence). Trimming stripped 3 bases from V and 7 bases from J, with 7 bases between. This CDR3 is CASSFEGEQYF. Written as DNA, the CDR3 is TGTGCCAGCAGCTTCGAAGGAGAGCAGTACTTC.

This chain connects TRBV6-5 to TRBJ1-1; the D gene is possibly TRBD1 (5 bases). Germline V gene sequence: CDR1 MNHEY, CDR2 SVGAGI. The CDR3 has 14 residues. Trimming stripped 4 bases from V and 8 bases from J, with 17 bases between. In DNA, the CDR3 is TGTGCCAGCAGTTCCAACCCGACAGTTATCGAAGCTTTCTTT. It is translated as CASSSNPTVIEAFF.

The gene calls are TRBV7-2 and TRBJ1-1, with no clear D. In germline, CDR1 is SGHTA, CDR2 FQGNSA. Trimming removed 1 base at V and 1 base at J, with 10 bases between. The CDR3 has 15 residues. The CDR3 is CASSLGRYTNTEAFF. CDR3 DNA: TGTGCCAGCAGCTTAGGCCGATACACGAACACTGAAGCTTTCTTT.

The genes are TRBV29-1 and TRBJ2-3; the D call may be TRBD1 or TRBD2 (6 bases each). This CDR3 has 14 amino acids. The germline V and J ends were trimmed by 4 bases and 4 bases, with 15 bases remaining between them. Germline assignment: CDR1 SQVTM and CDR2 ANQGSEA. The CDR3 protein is CSVGSGARPDTQYF. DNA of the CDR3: TGCAGCGTTGGGTCGGGGGCCCGGCCAGATACGCAGTATTTT.

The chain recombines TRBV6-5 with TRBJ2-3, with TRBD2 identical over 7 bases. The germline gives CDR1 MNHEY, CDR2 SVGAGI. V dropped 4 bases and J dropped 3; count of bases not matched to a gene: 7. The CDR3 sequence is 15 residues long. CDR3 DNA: TGTGCCAGCAGTTCGGGACTAACGGATACAGATACGCAGTATTTT. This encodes CASSSGLTDTDTQYF.

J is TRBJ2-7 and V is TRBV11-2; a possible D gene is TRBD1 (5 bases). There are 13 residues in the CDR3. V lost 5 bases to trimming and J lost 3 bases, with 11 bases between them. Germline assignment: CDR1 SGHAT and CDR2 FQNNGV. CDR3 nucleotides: TGTGCCAGCAGCGACCACCAGGGCTACGAGCAGTACTTC. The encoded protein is CASSDHQGYEQYF.

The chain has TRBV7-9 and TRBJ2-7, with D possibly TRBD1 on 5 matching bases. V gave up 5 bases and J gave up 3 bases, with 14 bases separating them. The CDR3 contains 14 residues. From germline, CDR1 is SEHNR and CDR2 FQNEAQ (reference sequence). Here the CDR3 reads CASSLDSVNYEQYF. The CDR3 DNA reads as TGTGCCAGCAGCCTTGACAGTGTTAACTACGAGCAGTACTTC.